This T cell receptor (beta chain) was found in a study of shared clonotypes between healthy human individuals. Germline values: CDR1 MDHEN, CDR2 SYDVKM. The V end was cut by 3 bases, the J end by 4 bases, with 12 bases between. This CDR3 comprises 14 residues. Only Caucasian adults living in Nashville, Tennessee made up the donor group. Comments on this clone: Its matching antigen is unknown.

Findings and limits, study-wide: Relative to memory subsets, naive subsets generally showed larger estimated richness. Measured sharing among donors was expected to vary with sequencing depth. It was the few donors that limited the genetic and exposure-history diversity represented.

Sequencing was performed with immunoSEQ multiplex PCR; in TCRdb, only in-frame clones are kept and a portion is missing. The sample lists around 940,000 clones, 60% to 85% seen once, with around 1.4% in the top ten. The chain recombines TRBV28 with TRBJ2-5; D is possibly TRBD2 (6 bases). The receptor comes from a man between 18 and 35 years old in good health. The sample was memory CD4+ T cells sorted from blood. Subset of the sample: CD45RA-negative fraction. For the CDR3, the DNA is TGTGCCAGCAGTTTCCATCTGGGGGGAGAGACCCAGTACTTC. Translation: CASSFHLGGETQYF.